This TCR beta chain emerged from a study of T cells in localized non-small cell lung cancer. Data came from immunoSEQ multiplex PCR; TCRdb stores just in-frame clones and leaves some out. The sample has 40,000 to 60,000 clones; around 86% are singletons. V lost 4 bases, J lost 2 bases, and 4 bases stayed unmatched. Germline V CDR1 and CDR2: SGHTA, FQGNSA. This CDR3 region has 15 residues. The chain is built from TRBV7-2 and TRBJ2-1; 8 bases match TRBD2. The source is a man aged 35 to 69 with stage III lung adenocarcinoma. Here the sequenced sample was peripheral blood mononuclear cells, taken before any cancer treatment. The CDR3 sequence is CASSSQRGPYNEQFF. DNA of the CDR3: TGTGCCAGCAGCTCCCAGCGGGGGCCCTACAATGAGCAGTTCTTC.